The clone carrying this TCR beta chain was picked up many times. Its cognate antigen is unknown. The data are from a study of shared clonotypes between healthy human individuals. Whole-study results and caveats: Clonotype sharing among donors, it was expected, would be affected by sequencing depth. Naive subsets typically showed greater estimated richness than memory subsets.

Profiling relied on immunoSEQ multiplex PCR, and the TCRdb table lists in-frame clones only, not all of them. The sample yields over 700,000 clones, over 60% seen once. All of the donors resided in Nashville, Tennessee, and each was a Caucasian adult. The TCR comes from a woman in her 30s in good health. The sequencing input was memory CD4+ T cells sorted from blood. Noted subset: CD45RA-negative fraction.

The CDR3 coding sequence is TGTGCCAGCAGTTGGCGGGGGGGTGGCAATCAGCCCCAGCATTTT. This codes for CASSWRGGGNQPQHF. This chain uses TRBV27 with TRBJ1-5, with D tentatively TRBD1 (5 bases). Germline CDR1 and CDR2: MNHEY and SMNVEV (reference sequence). V lost 4 bases and J lost 2, with 12 bases in between. This CDR3 comprises 15 residues.